This T cell receptor beta chain appears in the sequencing data of a study of T cell repertoires in cytomegalovirus infection. The CDR3 is 18 residues long. Trimming removed 4 bases from V and 1 base from J, with 22 bases in between. Per germline, CDR1 SGHAT and CDR2 FQNNGV. TCRdb called the reads again in MiXCR, with one record for every CDR3 protein. The table records about 920,000 distinct CDR3 sequences, around 31% of them present only once. This clonotype has only a few counts. What it binds is unknown. The source was cultured CD8+ T cells from PBMCs, collected from culture after CMV antigen stimulation. The chain recombines TRBV11-2 with TRBJ1-1, with a possible D match to TRBD1 (6 bases). This receptor was obtained from a human donor in good health (CMV status not recorded). Some clones in this sample may be carry-over from other donors' samples. CDR3 coding DNA: TGTGCCAGCAGCTCCGAGGGGGGGCCCTTTCCTGAGAACACTGAAGCTTTCTTT. Its translation is CASSSEGGPFPENTEAFF.